The entry below describes one T cell receptor (beta chain). As yet, its antigen is unknown. These data belong to a study of CD8+CD57+ T cells in acquired aplastic anemia. Study-level information: DNA recovered from sorted CD4+ and CD8+ cells had a mean of approximately 3.5 ug.

The use of genomic DNA as template underpinned the TCR beta VDJ and CDR3 profiling. TCRdb redid the calling of the reads with MiXCR, one entry per CDR3 protein. The profile shows under 500,000 distinct CDR3 sequences, around 30% of them singletons. General observations from the study: Patients and controls had CD8+ Simpson's diversity values that were not significantly distinct.

The V gene's germline CDR1 is SGHTA and CDR2 FQGTGA. This CDR3 is built from 15 residues. V trimming: 4 bases; J trimming: 4 bases; junction bases outside the gene matches: 3. Patients chosen for sequencing had CD8+CD57+ cells that had expanded, as shown by flow cytometry. No therapy had been given to the patients at the time of blood sampling. The rearrangement uses TRBV7-3 and TRBJ2-1; 11 positions agree with TRBD2. The source is a human donor with aplastic anemia. The sample was sorted CD4+, CD8+, or CD8+CD57+ T cells (not recorded which) from PBMCs. CDR3 nucleotide sequence: TGTGCCAGCAGCTCGGGACTAGCGGTGTACAATGAGCAGTTCTTC. Translation: CASSSGLAVYNEQFF.